This T cell receptor (beta chain) was found in a study of OX40 agonist ivuxolimab in advanced cancers. In the study overall: While on treatment, patients had intravenous ivuxolimab at 0.01 to 10 mg/kg every 2 weeks.

In this sample, this clone turned up a few times. As yet, its antigen is unknown. General study results and limits: The work left the antigen specificity of expanded peripheral T cells undetermined.

The repertoire was sequenced with immunoSEQ multiplex PCR; TCRdb's copy has only in-frame clones and lacks some. The table records about 83,000 clones, approximately 84% of them present only once. Trimming stripped 2 bases from V and 0 bases from J, with 4 bases between. The CDR3 length is 13 residues. CDR1 is SNHLY and CDR2 is FYNNEI in the germline V gene. The clonotype was recovered from an adult with an advanced solid tumor such as melanoma, head and neck, liver or kidney cancer. The rearrangement links TRBV2 to TRBJ2-5; D gene uncertain. Sequences were derived from CD4+ or CD8+ T cells sorted from blood, sampled in a trial of the OX40 agonist ivuxolimab. The CDR3 nucleotides read TGTGCCAGCAGTGAACAGTACCAAGAGACCCAGTACTTC. Residues: CASSEQYQETQYF.